The entry that follows covers one T cell receptor (beta chain) sequence. Its cognate antigen is unknown. The sample originates from a study of T cells after yellow fever vaccination. In the study overall: SMART-Seq v4 Ultra Low Input prepared the low-cell-number fractions.

A universal primer site and UMIs were added as TCR cDNA was made by 5'RACE template switching. TCRdb reprocessed the 5' RACE reads via MiXCR and lists one record per CDR3 protein. The sample records almost 600,000 distinct CDR3 sequences, roughly 13% being singletons. Whole-study results and caveats: Clones that expanded after primary vaccination mostly reappeared after the booster (around 96% CD4, roughly 87% CD8).

Germline trimming cut 5 bases from V and 10 bases from J; bases unmatched to any gene: 22. The CDR3 extends over 18 amino acids. Germline CDR1 and CDR2: LNHNV and YYDKDF (reference sequence). The rearrangement joins TRBV15 to TRBJ2-1, with 8 nucleotides matching TRBD2. Source: PBMCs, taken on the day of the yellow fever booster vaccination. The clonotype comes from a man younger than 45 who received the YFV17D yellow fever vaccine. This CDR3 is CATSFPHKAGVRGGEQFF. In DNA, the CDR3 is TGTGCCACCAGCTTCCCTCACAAAGCGGGAGTAAGGGGTGGCGAGCAGTTCTTC.